Following are 25 T cell receptor beta chains from one sample sequenced in a study of blood T cell repertoires in COVID-19. The data were produced by immunoSEQ multiplex PCR, yet TCRdb's version contains in-frame clones alone and is incomplete. The sample contains approximately 85,000 clones, 90% of which appear only once. Specimen: peripheral blood. These receptors originate from a woman aged 80 or older with active or convalescent COVID-19.

This chain connects TRBV6-2 or TRBV6-3 to TRBJ1-3; D remains unclear. This CDR3 is 16 amino acids long. Deletions cut 0 bases from V and 0 bases from J, with 9 bases between. In germline, CDR1 is MNHEY, CDR2 SVGEGT. CDR3: CASSYSSRSSGNTIYF. Here the CDR3 DNA reads TGTGCCAGCAGTTACTCGTCACGGAGCTCTGGAAACACCATATATTTT.

The chain employs TRBV2 and TRBJ1-1, with D possibly being TRBD1 (5 bases). There are 15 residues in the CDR3. With 6 bases removed from V and 4 bases from J, the gap between germline ends came to 18 bases. Germline CDR1 reads SNHLY; CDR2 reads FYNNEI. In DNA form, the CDR3 reads TGTGCCAGCAGCCCCCGGGAGGGGATGGGCACTGAAGCTTTCTTT. This sequence encodes CASSPREGMGTEAFF.

The gene calls are TRBV15 and TRBJ2-3; D remains unclear. Germline CDR1 is LNHNV and CDR2 is YYDKDF (reference sequence). CDR3 size: 14 residues. The germline V and J ends were trimmed by 4 bases and 2 bases, with 10 bases remaining between them. CDR3 in amino acids: CATSTRRNTDTQYF. The DNA for the CDR3 is TGTGCCACCAGCACACGCAGAAACACAGATACGCAGTATTTT.

This chain links TRBV18 with TRBJ2-3; no definite D call. Germline V gene lookup returns CDR1 KGHSH and CDR2 LQKENI. CDR3 length: 16 residues. The V end was cut by 2 bases, the J end by 2 bases, with 14 bases between. CDR3 sequence reads: CASSPYPMESTDTQYF. DNA for the CDR3: TGTGCCAGCTCACCATATCCGATGGAGTCCACAGATACGCAGTATTTT.

This chain links TRBV28 with TRBJ2-1; TRBD1 aligns across 7 bases. The germline CDR1 and CDR2 sequences are MDHEN and SYDVKM. The ends lost 6 bases at V and 9 bases at J; junction bases unmatched: 26. This CDR3 comprises 19 residues. DNA for the CDR3: TGTGCCAGCAGCCCCCCGATAGGGGGCTCCTCCGGAAGTGGTCTTGAGCAGTTCTTC. This translates into CASSPPIGGSSGSGLEQFF.

This clone was seen once. This chain connects TRBV5-5 to TRBJ1-5; D is unclear. CDR3 size: 15 residues. The germline gives CDR1 SGHKS, CDR2 YYEKEE (reference sequence). Between the trimmed V and J ends, which lost 0 bases and 5 bases, there was a span of 12 bases. The CDR3 DNA follows: TGTGCCAGCAGCTTGGAGGGCAGGACTTATCAGCCCCAGCATTTT. Translating gives CASSLEGRTYQPQHF. The variable domain in full, completed from reference TRBV5-5 and TRBJ1-5, reads DAGVTQSPTHLIKTRGQQVTLRCSPISGHKSVSWYQQVLGQGPQFIFQYYEKEERGRGNFPDRFSARQFPNYSSELNVNALLLGDSALYLCASSLEGRTYQPQHFGDGTRLSIL.

The chain carries TRBV28 and TRBJ2-2, with D possibly being TRBD2 (5 bases). CDR3 size: 14 residues. Germline V lookup: CDR1 MDHEN, CDR2 SYDVKM. V gave up 8 bases and J gave up 6 bases, with 16 bases separating them. The CDR3 sequence: CASSLTNPAGELFF. CDR3 nucleotides: TGTGCCAGCTCTCTGACTAACCCGGCCGGGGAGCTGTTTTTT.

The V and J genes are TRBV7-2 and TRBJ2-1; TRBD2 matches at 9 bases. Germline lookup yields CDR1 SGHTA and CDR2 FQGNSA. Trimming cost V 1 base and J 10 bases; bases outside gene matches: 5. The CDR3 totals 14 residues. The CDR3 protein is CASSLDSGRREQFF. The CDR3 nucleotides are TGTGCCAGCAGCTTAGATAGCGGGAGAAGAGAGCAGTTCTTC.

On this clone itself: The sample has other DNA sequences that encode this CDR3 too. V usage is TRBV5-1 and J usage is TRBJ1-1; tentative D call: TRBD1 (6 bases). The CDR3 loop spans 14 amino acids. Looked up from germline, CDR1 is SGHRS and CDR2 is YFSETQ. Trimming took 0 bases from V and 1 from J, leaving 7 bases between them. This chain's CDR3 is CASSLAGANTEAFF. In DNA, the CDR3 is TGCGCCAGCAGCTTGGCAGGGGCGAACACTGAAGCTTTCTTT.

The chain carries TRBV27 and TRBJ2-1; D is uncertain. The CDR3 extends over 15 amino acids. With 3 bases removed from V and 7 bases from J, the gap between germline ends came to 16 bases. Germline V gene sequence: CDR1 MNHEY, CDR2 SMNVEV (reference sequence). In DNA form, the CDR3 reads TGTGCCAGCAGTTTTGTCCCCCCATCAACAAATGAGCAGTTCTTC. This translates into CASSFVPPSTNEQFF.

A word on this clone: The sample contains more than one DNA sequence encoding this CDR3. The rearrangement links TRBV5-1 to TRBJ1-5; TRBD1 matches at 10 bases. The CDR3 length is 14 residues. Unmatched junction bases numbered 2, after V lost 4 bases and J lost 4 bases. Germline assignment: CDR1 SGHRS and CDR2 YFSETQ. CDR3 coding DNA: TGCGCCAGCAGCCCGGGACAGGGGAATCAGCCCCAGCATTTT. It specifies CASSPGQGNQPQHF.

The chain joins TRBV4-3 to TRBJ1-1; D gene uncertain. The CDR3 spans 13 residues. CDR1 and CDR2 from the germline V gene are LGHNA and YSLEER. V was clipped by 0 bases and J by 0 bases, with 2 bases between them. In nucleotides, the CDR3 is TGCGCCAGCAGCCAAGACATGAACACTGAAGCTTTCTTT. This codes for CASSQDMNTEAFF.

Only a few counts were recorded for this clone. The chain is built from TRBV5-1 and TRBJ1-2, with D uncertain. V shed 7 bases and J shed 0 bases, with 22 bases lying between them. CDR1 and CDR2 from the germline V gene are SGHRS and YFSETQ. The CDR3 spans 17 residues. This chain's CDR3 is CASSPTGSLSPNYGYTF. CDR3 nucleotide sequence: TGCGCCAGCTCACCAACCGGGAGCCTGTCCCCTAACTATGGCTACACCTTC.

The rearrangement links TRBV28 to TRBJ2-1, with a tentative D call TRBD2 (6 bases). Per germline, CDR1 MDHEN and CDR2 SYDVKM. V was shortened by 5 bases and J by 4 bases, with 15 bases between the two germline ends. The length of the CDR3 is 15 residues. CDR3 in amino acids: CASSPGGQSYNEQFF. CDR3 nucleotides: TGTGCCAGCAGTCCCGGAGGGCAGTCATACAATGAGCAGTTCTTC.

The chain joins TRBV9 to TRBJ2-1; 10 nucleotides match TRBD2. Germline V gives CDR1 SGDLS, CDR2 YYNGEE. V gave up 4 bases and J gave up 7 bases; unmatched junction bases: 8. The CDR3 length is 15 residues. CDR3 bases: TGTGCCAGCAGCCGAATGGCTAGCGGGAGTAATGAGCAGTTCTTC. Translation: CASSRMASGSNEQFF.

This clone has just one count. The chain uses TRBV11-2 and TRBJ2-7; D perhaps matches TRBD2 (6 bases). This CDR3 comprises 16 residues. Trimming took off 1 base at V and 1 base at J, with 14 bases between the two ends. The germline V gene encodes CDR1 SGHAT and CDR2 FQNNGV. The CDR3 bases are TGTGCCAGCAGCTTAGGGTCCGGGGGAGATTCCTACGAGCAGTACTTC. Its translation is CASSLGSGGDSYEQYF.

This clone appeared a single time. The chain uses TRBV5-1 and TRBJ2-1, with D possibly matching TRBD2 (7 bases). Trimming shortened V by 4 bases and J by 1 base, and 15 bases separated the two germline ends. In germline, CDR1 is SGHRS, CDR2 YFSETQ. This CDR3 contains 16 residues. The CDR3: CASSVEGEGSYNEQFF. The CDR3 DNA is TGCGCCAGCAGCGTAGAGGGGGAGGGTTCCTACAATGAGCAGTTCTTC.

V and J are TRBV3-1 (or the pseudogene TRBV3-2) and TRBJ1-2, with D perhaps TRBD1 (5 bases). Trimming stripped 0 bases from V and 8 bases from J, with 16 bases between. Germline assignment: CDR1 LGHDT and CDR2 YNNKEL (reference sequence). The CDR3 spans 15 residues. The CDR3 nucleotides are TGTGCCAGCAGCCAAGAAGCCACAGGCTCTCGGGGCTACACCTTC. Its translation: CASSQEATGSRGYTF.

The chain recombines TRBV6-1 with TRBJ1-5; TRBD1 matches 8 bases. J gave up 5 bases and V 4 bases, and 16 bases lay outside the gene matches. The CDR3 has 18 residues. Germline V gene data show CDR1 as MNHNS and CDR2 as SASEGT. The CDR3 reads CASSAMTGVTGGYQPQHF. CDR3 in DNA: TGTGCCAGCAGTGCTATGACAGGGGTCACAGGGGGTTATCAGCCCCAGCATTTT.

CDR3 bases: TGTGCCAGCAGTCTCGGTGGGCTGGGTAACTACGAGCAGTACTTC. Its protein is CASSLGGLGNYEQYF. The J gene is TRBJ2-7, the V gene TRBV6-5; D is unclear. Germline V gene data show CDR1 as MNHEY and CDR2 as SVGAGI. The length of the CDR3 is 15 residues. The germline V and J ends were trimmed by 5 bases and 3 bases, with 17 bases remaining between them.

The chain has TRBV15 and TRBJ2-1, with TRBD2 as a possible D gene (6 bases). This CDR3 is built from 15 residues. V dropped 5 bases and J dropped 2 bases, with 13 bases sitting between them. The V gene's germline CDR1 is LNHNV and CDR2 YYDKDF (reference sequence). Here the CDR3 DNA reads TGTGCCACCAGCGCCGGGGTAGCGGCCTACAATGAGCAGTTCTTC. Protein sequence: CATSAGVAAYNEQFF.

The rearrangement joins TRBV6-5 to TRBJ1-1, with 7 bases fitting TRBD1. The V and J ends lost 6 bases and 10 bases, in that order; junction bases with no gene match: 11. CDR3 size: 13 residues. Germline V gives CDR1 MNHEY, CDR2 SVGAGI. This CDR3 is CASSLDRERRAFF. The CDR3 DNA follows: TGTGCCAGCAGCTTAGACAGGGAGCGACGAGCTTTCTTT.

The genes are TRBV27 and TRBJ2-5; 7 positions agree with TRBD2. The CDR3 is 12 amino acids. V was clipped by 6 bases and J by 4 bases; unmatched bases: 2. Germline V gene lookup returns CDR1 MNHEY and CDR2 SMNVEV (reference sequence). The CDR3 coding sequence is TGTGCCAGCAGACTAGCGCGAGAGACCCAGTACTTC. It specifies CASRLARETQYF.

This sequence joins TRBV18 and TRBJ1-5, with TRBD1 matching over 8 bases. CDR3 length: 18 amino acids. V was pared by 3 bases and J by 2 bases, with 12 bases of the junction left unmatched. Germline V lookup: CDR1 KGHSH, CDR2 LQKENI. Here the CDR3 DNA reads TGTGCCAGCTCACCGAGTGGGACAGGAGGGCTTCGCAATCAGCCCCAGCATTTT. Protein product: CASSPSGTGGLRNQPQHF.

The rearrangement joins TRBV5-1 to TRBJ1-3; 9 bases match TRBD1. Losses at the gene ends were 4 bases for V and 6 bases for J; bases not matched to a gene: 2. The length of the CDR3 is 13 residues. The germline CDR1 and CDR2 sequences are SGHRS and YFSETQ. The CDR3 nucleotides read TGCGCCAGCAGCCGGGACAGGGAAAACACCATATATTTT. This encodes CASSRDRENTIYF.